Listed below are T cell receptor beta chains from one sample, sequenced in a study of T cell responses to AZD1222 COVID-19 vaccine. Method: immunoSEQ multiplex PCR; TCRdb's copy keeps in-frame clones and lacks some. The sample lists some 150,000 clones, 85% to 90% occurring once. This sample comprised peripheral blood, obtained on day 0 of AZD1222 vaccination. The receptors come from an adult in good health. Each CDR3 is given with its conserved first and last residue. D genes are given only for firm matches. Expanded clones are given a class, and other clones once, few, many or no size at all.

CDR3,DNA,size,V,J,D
CASSKWTGRGETQYF,TGTGCCAGCAGCAAATGGACAGGGAGAGGGGAGACCCAGTACTTC,.,TRBV7-8,TRBJ2-5,TRBD1
CASSPGSGQGNYEQYF,TGTGCCAGCAGCCCAGGTTCCGGACAGGGTAATTACGAGCAGTACTTC,.,TRBV7-6,TRBJ2-7,TRBD1
CASSPDKYEQYF,TGTGCCAGCAGCCCCGACAAGTACGAGCAGTACTTC,.,TRBV2,TRBJ2-7,.
CASSYEFGAGQPQHF,TGTGCCAGCAGTTACGAGTTTGGGGCAGGCCAGCCCCAGCATTTT,.,TRBV6-5,TRBJ1-5,.
CASSPKRINRGGYEQYF,TGTGCCAGCTCACCGAAGAGAATCAACAGGGGGGGCTACGAGCAGTACTTC,.,TRBV18,TRBJ2-7,.
CAWSLGDHQPQHF,TGTGCCTGGAGCCTCGGGGATCATCAGCCCCAGCATTTT,.,TRBV30,TRBJ1-5,.
CASSEIWTGSGYGYTF,TGTGCCAGTAGTGAAATATGGACAGGGAGCGGCTATGGCTACACCTTC,once,TRBV19,TRBJ1-2,TRBD1
CASSVGPAINYGYTF,TGTGCCAGCAGCGTAGGGCCGGCGATCAACTATGGCTACACCTTC,.,TRBV9,TRBJ1-2,.
CASSLLTGGPYGYTF,TGTGCCAGCAGCTTATTAACAGGGGGCCCCTATGGCTACACCTTC,.,TRBV7-9,TRBJ1-2,TRBD1
CASSLPGTSGRAPNNEQFF,TGTGCCAGCAGCCTACCCGGGACTAGCGGGAGGGCCCCTAACAATGAGCAGTTCTTC,once,TRBV5-6,TRBJ2-1,TRBD2
CASSTLRGTKAFF,TGTGCCAGCAGTACCCTCAGGGGAACGAAAGCTTTCTTT,.,TRBV27,TRBJ1-1,.
CASRLTSGSLNEQFF,TGTGCCAGCCGCTTGACTAGCGGGAGTCTTAATGAGCAGTTCTTC,.,TRBV25-1,TRBJ2-1,TRBD2
CSVLHESTEAFF,TGCAGCGTCCTCCACGAGAGCACTGAAGCTTTCTTT,.,TRBV29-1,TRBJ1-1,.
CATSDLRVRARWRETQYF,TGTGCCACCAGTGATTTAAGGGTGAGGGCACGCTGGAGGGAGACCCAGTACTTC,.,TRBV24-1,TRBJ2-5,.
CASSSPRSAGGANEQFF,TGTGCCAGCAGCTCCCCCCGTTCAGCGGGAGGCGCCAATGAGCAGTTCTTC,few,TRBV7-9,TRBJ2-1,TRBD2
CASSSVQTGELFF,TGTGCCAGCAGTTCGGTCCAAACCGGGGAGCTGTTTTTT,.,TRBV6-5,TRBJ2-2,.
CSVGSRGGYGYTF,TGCAGCGTTGGGTCAAGAGGAGGCTATGGCTACACCTTC,.,TRBV29-1,TRBJ1-2,.
CASRPLGGTENIQYF,TGTGCCAGCAGGCCATTGGGCGGGACAGAAAACATTCAGTACTTC,.,TRBV28,TRBJ2-4,.
CASSFSQAGAREQYF,TGTGCCAGCAGTTTCAGCCAAGCGGGAGCTCGAGAGCAGTACTTC,once,TRBV11-2,TRBJ2-7,TRBD2
CASSSDNGPLEPQHF,TGTGCCAGCAGCTCGGACAACGGTCCCTTAGAGCCCCAGCATTTT,.,TRBV7-2,TRBJ1-5,.
CASSLQPPEYMNTEAFF,TGCGCCAGCAGCTTGCAACCACCAGAGTATATGAACACTGAAGCTTTCTTT,.,TRBV5-1,TRBJ1-1,.
CASSQDLQGVGYEQYF,TGCGCCAGCAGCCAAGATTTACAGGGAGTAGGTTACGAGCAGTACTTC,.,TRBV4-3,TRBJ2-7,.
CASSKGSGRRDGETQYF,TGTGCCAGCAGCAAAGGTAGCGGGAGGAGAGACGGGGAGACCCAGTACTTC,.,TRBV21-1,TRBJ2-5,.
CASTPGGSNQPQHF,TGTGCCAGCACCCCTGGTGGTAGCAATCAGCCCCAGCATTTT,.,TRBV28,TRBJ1-5,.
CASSSDPSREQYF,TGCGCCAGCAGCTCAGATCCATCGAGGGAGCAGTACTTC,.,TRBV5-1,TRBJ2-7,.
CASSLEAGVLYEQYF,TGTGCCAGCAGCTTGGAGGCGGGAGTTTTGTACGAGCAGTACTTC,.,TRBV5-4,TRBJ2-7,TRBD2
CSVGVPSSYEQYF,TGCAGCGTTGGTGTTCCCAGCTCCTACGAGCAGTACTTC,.,TRBV29-1,TRBJ2-7,.
CASSVVASGNTIYF,TGTGCCAGCAGCGTAGTAGCCTCTGGAAACACCATATATTTT,.,TRBV9,TRBJ1-3,.
CASSSGTVHNEQFF,TGTGCCAGCAGTTCCGGGACTGTACACAATGAGCAGTTCTTC,.,TRBV28,TRBJ2-1,.
CASSKGQTQETQYF,TGCGCCAGCAGTAAGGGACAGACCCAAGAGACCCAGTACTTC,.,TRBV5-1,TRBJ2-5,TRBD1
CASSDTGTGEAFF,TGTGCCAGCAGCGATACCGGGACAGGGGAAGCTTTCTTT,.,TRBV7-8,TRBJ1-1,TRBD1
CASSLPSKSVSWEQYF,TGTGCCAGCAGCCTGCCATCCAAGAGCGTTAGTTGGGAGCAGTACTTC,.,TRBV7-2,TRBJ2-7,.
CAWGDFMNTEAFF,TGTGCCTGGGGGGATTTCATGAACACTGAAGCTTTCTTT,.,TRBV30,TRBJ1-1,.
CASSVAGGGFDTEAFF,TGTGCCAGCAGCGTAGCTGGGGGGGGTTTCGACACTGAAGCTTTCTTT,once,TRBV9,TRBJ1-1,.
CASSATGRNSPLHF,TGTGCCAGCAGCGCGACAGGGAGGAATTCACCCCTCCACTTT,.,TRBV7-9,TRBJ1-6,TRBD1
CAISEYYEQYF,TGTGCCATCAGTGAGTACTACGAGCAGTACTTC,.,TRBV10-3,TRBJ2-7,.
CASSLLAGGTGELFF,TGTGCCAGCAGTTTACTAGCGGGAGGTACAGGGGAGCTGTTTTTT,.,TRBV28,TRBJ2-2,TRBD2
CASTPGQGGNEQFF,TGTGCCAGCACACCGGGACAGGGTGGCAATGAGCAGTTCTTC,.,TRBV28,TRBJ2-1,TRBD1
CASSSTGAYEQYF,TGTGCCAGCAGTTCCACAGGAGCCTACGAGCAGTACTTC,.,TRBV6-1,TRBJ2-7,.
CASSLTLNTEAFF,TGTGCCAGCAGCTTAACTTTGAACACTGAAGCTTTCTTT,once,TRBV7-3,TRBJ1-1,.
CASTVGDTYYEQYF,TGTGCCAGCACGGTCGGGGACACTTACTACGAGCAGTACTTC,.,TRBV6-5,TRBJ2-7,.
CASSNRGLQETQYF,TGTGCCAGCAGCAACAGGGGGCTACAAGAGACCCAGTACTTC,.,TRBV14,TRBJ2-5,TRBD1
CASSSRGENEQFF,TGTGCCAGCAGCTCCCGGGGGGAAAATGAGCAGTTCTTC,.,TRBV9,TRBJ2-1,TRBD2
CASSPGGGQGYEQYF,TGTGCCAGCAGCCCAGGGGGGGGACAAGGCTACGAGCAGTACTTC,.,TRBV7-2,TRBJ2-7,.
CASSQTSAYEQYF,TGTGCCAGCAGCCAAACTAGCGCGTACGAGCAGTACTTC,.,TRBV4-2,TRBJ2-7,TRBD2